Below, 2 T cell receptor beta chains from the same sample are listed, as sequenced in a study of early T cells in non-severe SARS-CoV-2 infection. TCRdb reprocessed the 5' RACE reads via MiXCR and lists one record per CDR3 protein. This sample has around 40,000 distinct CDR3 sequences, with approximately 6.1% found just once. Input material: whole blood. Receptors originate from an adult who was a healthcare worker with PCR-confirmed SARS-CoV-2 infection or an uninfected control (not recorded which).

The chain couples TRBV4-2 to TRBJ2-7; 8 bases match TRBD2. V dropped 2 bases and J dropped 0; count of bases not matched to a gene: 9. Per the germline V gene, CDR1 is LGHNA and CDR2 is YNFKEQ. This CDR3 region has 17 residues. This chain's CDR3 is CASSQTTGTSTSYEQYF. The CDR3 bases are TGTGCCAGCAGCCAAACTACCGGGACTAGTACCTCCTACGAGCAGTACTTC.

This clonotype was counted ten times or more. The V and J genes are TRBV6-2 or TRBV6-3 and TRBJ1-2; D uncertain. CDR1 MNHEY and CDR2 SVGEGT come from the germline V gene. The V end lost 6 bases, the J end lost 8 bases, and 10 bases lay between the germline ends. CDR3 length: 11 residues. This CDR3 reads CASRNQQGYTF. CDR3 DNA: TGTGCCAGCAGGAACCAGCAGGGCTACACCTTC.